These 22 T cell receptor beta chains share one sample of origin, sequenced in a study of blood T cells in healthy people across ages. Alongside a J-beta primer mix, a sample-barcoded 5' primer served in a second PCR lasting about 6 to 11 cycles. TCRdb itself ran the 5' RACE reads through MiXCR, one entry per CDR3 protein. Here the sample spans about 1.1 million distinct CDR3 sequences, around two fifths being singletons. Sequencing was performed on blood. These receptors came from a man between 18 and 29 years old in good health.

The V and J genes are TRBV9 and TRBJ2-7; 9 nucleotides agree with TRBD1. CDR1 and CDR2 (germline): SGDLS, YYNGEE. The ends lost 2 bases at V and 2 bases at J; junction bases unmatched: 5. CDR3 size: 15 residues. CDR3 region: CASSVGQGLTYEQYF. CDR3 in DNA: TGTGCCAGCAGCGTCGGACAGGGGTTAACCTACGAGCAGTACTTC. Filled out from reference TRBV9 and TRBJ2-7, the complete variable domain reads DSGVTQTPKHLITATGQRVTLRCSPRSGDLSVYWYQQSLDQGLQFLIQYYNGEERAKGNILERFSAQQFPDLHSELNLSSLELGDSALYFCASSVGQGLTYEQYFGPGTRLTVT.

This rearrangement joins TRBV15 to TRBJ1-5; 7 bases fit TRBD1. The CDR3 is made up of 16 amino acids. Trimming took 4 bases from V and 5 from J; bases not matched to a gene: 11. In germline, CDR1 is LNHNV, CDR2 YYDKDF (reference sequence). This CDR3 reads CATSTKRGGGHQPQHF. The CDR3 DNA reads TGTGCCACCAGCACCAAACGTGGAGGGGGCCATCAGCCCCAGCATTTT.

V gene TRBV5-1 combines with J gene TRBJ2-3; TRBD2 matches 8 bases. V was pared by 5 bases and J by 0 bases, with 8 bases of the junction left unmatched. Germline-derived CDR1 and CDR2 are SGHRS and YFSETQ. CDR3 length equals 16 residues. The CDR3 loop reads CASSSRLAQSTDTQYF. The CDR3 DNA sequence: TGCGCCAGCAGTTCCAGACTAGCGCAGAGCACAGATACGCAGTATTTT.

DNA of the CDR3: TGTGCCAGCAGCCAAGGGGTTGTTCGGGGGAACACTGAAGCTTTCTTT. Translation: CASSQGVVRGNTEAFF. This sequence joins TRBV4-2 and TRBJ1-1; D gene ambiguous. Trimming pared 1 base from V and 1 base from J, leaving 13 bases between. Germline V lookup: CDR1 LGHNA, CDR2 YNFKEQ. The CDR3 has 16 amino acids.

The chain recombines TRBV7-9 with TRBJ1-5, with D uncertain. CDR1 and CDR2 from the germline V gene are SEHNR and FQNEAQ (reference sequence). Between the trimmed V and J ends, which lost 5 bases and 6 bases, there was a span of 11 bases. The CDR3 runs 13 residues. CDR3 coding DNA: TGTGCCAGCAGCCTGCTAGGGAGTCAGCCCCAGCATTTT. As protein: CASSLLGSQPQHF.

The chain links TRBV20-1 to TRBJ1-6, with no clear D. CDR3 length equals 14 residues. Germline V gene lookup returns CDR1 DFQATT and CDR2 SNEGSKA (reference sequence). V gave up 1 base and J gave up 8 bases, with 12 bases separating them. The CDR3 DNA sequence: TGCAGTGCTAGAGGTGTCCAGGCACATTCACCCCTCCACTTT. This codes for CSARGVQAHSPLHF.

The J gene is TRBJ2-1, the V gene TRBV3-1, with 14 bases that match TRBD2. Germline assignment: CDR1 LGHDT and CDR2 YNNKEL (reference sequence). The CDR3 is 18 residues long. Trimming removed 4 bases from V and 1 base from J; junction bases left unmatched: 6. Here the CDR3 reads CASSPRGLAGGSYNEQFF. CDR3 DNA: TGTGCCAGCAGCCCCCGAGGACTAGCGGGGGGATCCTACAATGAGCAGTTCTTC.

The J gene is TRBJ1-1, the V gene TRBV7-2; D gene ambiguous. V lost 6 bases and J 0 bases, leaving 14 bases between the germline ends. CDR1 is SGHTA and CDR2 is FQGNSA in the germline V gene. The CDR3 totals 15 residues. This CDR3 reads CASRQMEYMNTEAFF. The CDR3 region has the DNA TGTGCCAGCAGGCAGATGGAGTACATGAACACTGAAGCTTTCTTT. Supplemented by reference TRBV7-2 and TRBJ1-1, the full variable domain reads GAGVSQSPSNKVTEKGKDVELRCDPISGHTALYWYRQSLGQGLEFLIYFQGNSAPDKSGLPSDRFSAERTGGSVSTLTIQRTQQEDSAVYLCASRQMEYMNTEAFFGQGTRLTVV.

A few counts support this clonotype. The chain carries TRBV7-2 and TRBJ1-4; D possibly corresponds to TRBD1 (6 bases). The CDR3 extends over 16 amino acids. The germline V gene encodes CDR1 SGHTA and CDR2 FQGNSA. V was cut by 3 bases and J by 2 bases, with 13 bases left in between. CDR3 in amino acids: CASSFVTGKTNEKLFF. For the CDR3, the DNA is TGTGCCAGCAGCTTCGTTACAGGGAAGACTAATGAAAAACTGTTTTTT.

This clonotype was found many times. The chain employs TRBV12-3 or TRBV12-4 and TRBJ2-5, with no clear D. The V end lost 0 bases, the J end lost 2 bases, and 4 bases lay between the germline ends. The CDR3 has 13 amino acids. CDR3 DNA sequence: TGTGCCAGCAGTTTAGCATATCAAGAGACCCAGTACTTC. This encodes CASSLAYQETQYF.

Comments on this clonotype: The germline gene is not matched at one end of the junction; a read error may be the cause. The rearrangement links TRBV25-1 to TRBJ2-7, with D possibly being TRBD2 (6 bases). This CDR3 is built from 15 residues. From germline, CDR1 is MGHDK and CDR2 SYGVNS. The CDR3 bases are TGTGCCGGCAGTGAATATCGGGGGTACGGAGACGAGCAGTACTTC. This encodes CAGSEYRGYGDEQYF.

The sample holds a few counts of this clonotype. The chain links TRBV4-3 to TRBJ1-4, with 7 bases aligning to TRBD1. The CDR3 consists of 15 residues. Germline-derived CDR1 and CDR2 are LGHNA and YSLEER. The J segment lost 4 bases and the V segment lost 5 bases, leaving 7 bases of the junction unmatched. The CDR3 region is CASSGANRGNEKLFF. Here the CDR3 DNA reads TGCGCCAGCAGCGGTGCGAACAGGGGTAATGAAAAACTGTTTTTT.

This sequence joins TRBV9 and TRBJ1-2, with a tentative D call TRBD1 (5 bases). Germline V CDR1 and CDR2: SGDLS, YYNGEE. The V end was cut by 0 bases, the J end by 4 bases, with 10 bases between. This CDR3 region has 14 residues. The CDR3 nucleotides read TGTGCCAGCAGCGTAGAGGGGACGGTCTATGGCTACACCTTC. Its protein product is CASSVEGTVYGYTF.

This clonotype occurred a few times. The chain is built from TRBV5-6 and TRBJ2-1; 9 bases align to TRBD1. This CDR3 is built from 18 residues. CDR1 and CDR2 from the germline V gene are SGHDT and YYEEEE. The ends lost 3 bases at V and 1 base at J; junction bases unmatched: 11. This chain's CDR3 is CASSSTYRGPRSYNEQFF. Here the CDR3 DNA reads TGTGCCAGCAGCTCTACGTACAGGGGGCCTAGATCCTACAATGAGCAGTTCTTC.

V usage is TRBV4-2 and J usage is TRBJ1-2, with D uncertain. V lost 0 bases and J 8 bases, leaving 19 bases between the germline ends. CDR3 length: 16 amino acids. The germline gives CDR1 LGHNA, CDR2 YNFKEQ. The chain's CDR3 is CASSQEVRVLGGGYTF. In nucleotides, the CDR3 is TGTGCCAGCAGCCAAGAAGTTCGGGTCCTTGGAGGAGGCTACACCTTC.

This clonotype was seen a few times. The chain recombines TRBV10-3 with TRBJ2-7; 11 bases align to TRBD1. The last part of the DNA fits TRBJ2-5 better; the J call may be wrong. The germline CDR1 and CDR2 sequences are ENHRY and SYGVKD. The length of the CDR3 is 14 residues. CDR3 nucleotides: TGTGCCATCAGGAGGGGACAGGGGGAAGAGACCCAGTACTTC. Translating gives CAIRRGQGEETQYF.

This clonotype appeared many times. The chain recombines TRBV25-1 with TRBJ1-4; no reliable D call. CDR1 and CDR2 from the germline V gene are MGHDK and SYGVNS. With 3 bases removed from V and 10 bases from J, the gap between germline ends came to 21 bases. The CDR3 is 16 amino acids. The CDR3 DNA follows: TGTGCCAGCAGTGAGGCCCCAGGTAGTACCTCCGGAAAACTGTTTTTT. Protein: CASSEAPGSTSGKLFF.

Note on this clonotype: A much larger clone is a single base away; this may be a read error. V usage is TRBV7-2 and J usage is TRBJ2-1, with 7 bases identical to TRBD2. With V trimmed by 6 bases and J by 5 bases, 1 base remained unmatched. The V gene's germline CDR1 is SGHTA and CDR2 FQGNSA. This CDR3 region has 12 residues. The CDR3 bases are TGTACCAGCAGTCTAGCGGACAATGAGCAGTTCTTC. Residues: CTSSLADNEQFF.

The chain recombines TRBV2 with TRBJ2-1; no firm D call. Germline assignment: CDR1 SNHLY and CDR2 FYNNEI. Trimming cost V 4 bases and J 4 bases, with 5 bases left between them. The CDR3 totals 12 residues. The CDR3 region has the DNA TGTGCCAGCAGTGCTTTGTACAATGAGCAGTTCTTC. Its protein product is CASSALYNEQFF.

The sample holds a few counts of this clonotype. The V gene is TRBV20-1, the J gene TRBJ2-3; no clear D gene. Germline CDR1 DFQATT, CDR2 SNEGSKA (reference sequence). The CDR3 totals 13 residues. The V and J ends lost 3 bases and 2 bases respectively, with 9 bases between them. Here the CDR3 DNA reads TGCAGTGCTAGTAGGACGTACACAGATACGCAGTATTTT. Its translation: CSASRTYTDTQYF.

Here the CDR3 DNA reads TGCAGTGCCAGGTCATCACATTCGAACACTGAAGCTTTCTTT. The encoded protein is CSARSSHSNTEAFF. The chain links TRBV20-1 to TRBJ1-1, with D hard to call. The CDR3 consists of 14 residues. Between the trimmed V and J ends, which lost 6 bases and 1 base, there was a span of 15 bases. CDR1 and CDR2 from the germline V gene are DFQATT and SNEGSKA (reference sequence).

This chain uses TRBV6-5 with TRBJ2-5, with unresolved D. Trimming removed 6 bases at V and 0 bases at J, with 17 bases between. The CDR3 extends over 16 amino acids. Germline-derived CDR1 and CDR2 are MNHEY and SVGAGI. The CDR3 reads CASSQGFGAYQETQYF. The CDR3 nucleotides read TGTGCCAGCAGCCAAGGGTTCGGAGCGTACCAAGAGACCCAGTACTTC.